The 23 T cell receptor beta chains in this list originate from one sample, sequenced in a study of blood T cells in healthy people across ages. A second PCR, run for about 7 to 11 cycles, used a sample-barcoded 5' primer plus a J-beta primer mix. TCRdb passed the 5' RACE reads through MiXCR, listing each CDR3 protein once. The sample yields some 930,000 distinct CDR3 sequences, 25% to 30% seen once. These data were likewise used in another study, on T cells of mothers and their children.

The source material was blood. The receptors here all came from a woman between 35 and 50 years old in good health.

This clonotype was picked up many times. The V and J genes are TRBV4-1 and TRBJ2-7, with D uncertain. Germline-derived CDR1 and CDR2 are MGHRA and YSYEKL. Trimming removed 4 bases from V and 2 bases from J, with 12 bases in between. The length of the CDR3 is 14 residues. The chain's CDR3 is CASSPQLKTYEQYF. In DNA, the CDR3 is TGCGCCAGCAGCCCACAACTAAAAACCTACGAGCAGTACTTC.

This clonotype occurred a few times. The chain recombines TRBV28 with TRBJ2-1, with TRBD1 matching over 10 bases. Germline CDR1 is MDHEN and CDR2 is SYDVKM. The CDR3 extends over 16 amino acids. With 5 bases clipped from V and 7 bases from J, the junction kept 11 bases outside the gene matches. The CDR3 protein is CASSGPTGTGVNEQFF. Written as DNA, the CDR3 is TGTGCCAGCAGTGGACCTACCGGGACAGGGGTGAATGAGCAGTTCTTC.

Points on this clonotype: Germline is not matched at one junction end, which may reflect a read error. This sequence joins TRBV3-1 and TRBJ1-4; D gene uncertain. The CDR3 extends over 16 amino acids. Per the germline V gene, CDR1 is LGHDT and CDR2 is YNNKEL (reference sequence). The CDR3 is CASSSKRDPTNKKLFF. In DNA form, the CDR3 reads TGTGCCAGCAGCAGCAAAAGAGATCCAACTAATAAAAAACTGTTTTTT.

This clonotype was picked up many times. V is TRBV9 and J is TRBJ2-1; D is undetermined. Trimming shortened V by 0 bases and J by 6 bases, and 4 bases separated the two germline ends. This CDR3 has 12 residues. Germline assignment: CDR1 SGDLS and CDR2 YYNGEE. CDR3 in amino acids: CASSVGPNEQFF. CDR3 coding DNA: TGTGCCAGCAGCGTAGGGCCCAATGAGCAGTTCTTC.

This clonotype was seen a few times. The chain recombines TRBV20-1 with TRBJ1-1; D not resolved. Looked up from germline, CDR1 is DFQATT and CDR2 is SNEGSKA (reference sequence). This CDR3 region has 11 residues. Trimming left V 5 bases short and J 3 bases short, with 7 bases between. This chain's CDR3 is CSALEDTEAFF. The CDR3 DNA sequence: TGCAGTGCTCTCGAGGACACTGAAGCTTTCTTT.

In its sample, this clonotype was seen many times. This chain connects TRBV5-1 to TRBJ2-7; D might be TRBD1 (7 bases). This CDR3 comprises 13 residues. CDR1 is SGHRS and CDR2 is YFSETQ in the germline V gene. V gave up 4 bases and J gave up 5 bases, with 13 bases separating them. The CDR3 DNA reads TGCGCCAGCAGCGAAACAGGGGAGGACGAGCAGTACTTC. This sequence encodes CASSETGEDEQYF.

This clonotype was counted a few times. The V gene is TRBV28, the J gene TRBJ1-1; 8 positions agree with TRBD1. The ends lost 4 bases at V and 2 bases at J; junction bases unmatched: 9. The CDR3 contains 16 residues. Germline values: CDR1 MDHEN, CDR2 SYDVKM. The CDR3 spells CASSSHRDRPNTEAFF. In DNA, the CDR3 is TGTGCCAGCAGTTCACACCGGGACAGGCCTAACACTGAAGCTTTCTTT.

This clonotype came up many times. The V call is TRBV3-1, the J call TRBJ2-3; TRBD1 is a possible D gene (6 bases). This CDR3 region has 16 residues. V lost 4 bases and J 1 base, leaving 15 bases between the germline ends. The germline V gene has CDR1 LGHDT and CDR2 YNNKEL (reference sequence). As DNA, the CDR3 is TGTGCCAGCAGCCCAACCAGGGGTGTGGGCACAGATACGCAGTATTTT. Encoded protein: CASSPTRGVGTDTQYF.

This clonotype was seen at least ten times. This chain's CDR3 is CSAGGFSTDTQYF. The CDR3 DNA reads TGCAGCGCCGGAGGATTCAGCACAGATACGCAGTATTTT. V and J are TRBV29-1 and TRBJ2-3; a possible D gene is TRBD2 (5 bases). Germline CDR1 and CDR2: SQVTM and ANQGSEA. The ends were cut back, 7 bases at V and 0 bases at J, with 11 bases in the middle. The CDR3 has 13 amino acids.

The chain recombines TRBV5-5 with TRBJ1-5, with 7 bases fitting TRBD1. The CDR3 contains 15 residues. The V gene's germline CDR1 is SGHKS and CDR2 YYEKEE (reference sequence). Trimming cost V 0 bases and J 6 bases; bases outside gene matches: 6. CDR3 protein: CASSLGGQRSQPQHF. The CDR3 coding sequence is TGTGCCAGCAGCTTGGGGGGACAGAGGAGTCAGCCCCAGCATTTT.

This clonotype was recorded at least ten times. J is TRBJ2-6 and V is TRBV4-1; 7 positions match TRBD2. Germline V lookup: CDR1 MGHRA, CDR2 YSYEKL. This CDR3 spans 19 amino acids. J was trimmed by 0 bases and V by 1 base; bases with no gene match: 9. In nucleotides, the CDR3 is TGCGCCAGCAGCCAAGGAATGCTAGCGGTGGGCTCTGGGGCCAACGTCCTGACTTTC. It specifies CASSQGMLAVGSGANVLTF.

This chain uses TRBV12-3 or TRBV12-4 with TRBJ2-3, with D maybe TRBD1 (5 bases). The ends were cut back, 4 bases at V and 2 bases at J, with 13 bases in the middle. The CDR3 consists of 15 residues. The chain's CDR3 is CASSSSPGITDTQYF. CDR3 DNA sequence: TGTGCCAGCAGTTCGTCACCAGGGATCACAGATACGCAGTATTTT.

This clonotype was picked up many times. The chain uses TRBV5-1 and TRBJ2-7; the D gene could be TRBD1 or TRBD2 (5 bases each). The germline gives CDR1 SGHRS, CDR2 YFSETQ. V shed 4 bases and J shed 3 bases, with 11 bases lying between them. CDR3 length: 13 amino acids. As DNA, the CDR3 is TGCGCCAGCAGCCAAGGGACCCTCTACGAGCAGTACTTC. It translates to CASSQGTLYEQYF. Looking up the rest from reference TRBV5-1 and TRBJ2-7 gives the full variable domain: KAGVTQTPRYLIKTRGQQVTLSCSPISGHRSVSWYQQTPGQGLQFLFEYFSETQRNKGNFPGRFSGRQFSNSRSEMNVSTLELGDSALYLCASSQGTLYEQYFGPGTRLTVT.

With regard to this clonotype: A clone one base away is much larger, so this may be a read error. The CDR3 DNA is TGTGCCAGCAGCCCGGGACTAGTGGGGGCATACGAGCAGTACTTC. Translating gives CASSPGLVGAYEQYF. The rearrangement joins TRBV9 to TRBJ2-7; 8 nucleotides match TRBD2. The V gene's germline CDR1 is SGDLS and CDR2 YYNGEE. The trim removed 4 bases at V and 4 bases at J, leaving 10 bases unmatched. This CDR3 comprises 15 residues.

A single count supports this clonotype. J is TRBJ1-1 and V is TRBV3-1; D not certain. V was cut by 1 base and J by 0 bases, with 6 bases left in between. Germline lookup yields CDR1 LGHDT and CDR2 YNNKEL (reference sequence). CDR3 length: 14 residues. The CDR3 DNA sequence: TGTGCCAGCAGCCAAGGCCTGGTGAACACTGAAGCTTTCTTT. Protein sequence: CASSQGLVNTEAFF.

This clonotype was counted only a few times. A much larger clone lies a single base off, so this may be a read error. The rearrangement uses TRBV28 and TRBJ2-7, with 7 bases aligning to TRBD1. Losses at the gene ends were 7 bases for V and 0 bases for J; bases not matched to a gene: 9. The CDR3 is made up of 15 amino acids. CDR1 is MDHEN, CDR2 SYDVKM, per germline. CDR3 residues: CASNLRGQSSYEQYF. In DNA, the CDR3 is TGTGCCAGCAATCTCCGGGGACAGTCCTCCTACGAGCAGTACTTC.

This clonotype was detected a few times. The rearrangement links TRBV20-1 to TRBJ2-2, with D uncertain. Looked up from germline, CDR1 is DFQATT and CDR2 is SNEGSKA (reference sequence). Between the trimmed V and J ends, which lost 0 bases and 0 bases, there was a span of 17 bases. The CDR3 contains 18 residues. DNA for the CDR3: TGCAGTGCTAGAGATGGGCTATACTCCGGTGCGAACACCGGGGAGCTGTTTTTT. This gives the protein CSARDGLYSGANTGELFF.

This clonotype was observed at least ten times. This sequence joins TRBV7-2 and TRBJ2-3; 13 bases align to TRBD2. With V trimmed by 1 base and J by 5 bases, 6 bases remained unmatched. From germline, CDR1 is SGHTA and CDR2 FQGNSA. The CDR3 runs 17 residues. This CDR3 reads CASSLEGLAGVGDTQYF. The CDR3 nucleotides are TGTGCCAGCAGCTTAGAAGGACTAGCGGGGGTTGGAGATACGCAGTATTTT.

The chain uses TRBV10-3 and TRBJ1-6; D might be TRBD1 (6 bases). Germline values: CDR1 ENHRY, CDR2 SYGVKD. The V end was cut by 2 bases, the J end by 7 bases, with 15 bases between. The CDR3 has 16 amino acids. The CDR3 nucleotides are TGTGCCATCAGTGAGAACGGGGGCGCAAGGAATTCACCCCTCCACTTT. It encodes CAISENGGARNSPLHF.

Worth noting for this clonotype: A much more abundant neighbour one base away suggests this may be a read error. The chain recombines TRBV6-2 or TRBV6-3 with TRBJ2-3; 9 bases align to TRBD1. Germline trimming cut 6 bases from V and 5 bases from J; bases unmatched to any gene: 6. There are 14 residues in the CDR3. Germline V gene data show CDR1 as MNHEY and CDR2 as SVGEGT. The chain's CDR3 is CASSGQGRIDTQYF. Written as DNA, the CDR3 is TGTGCCAGCAGCGGACAGGGGAGGATAGATACGCAGTATTTT.

This clonotype was detected many times. The rearrangement joins TRBV7-3 to TRBJ1-1; D gene uncertain. CDR1 is SGHTA, CDR2 FQGTGA, per germline. The CDR3 has 14 amino acids. Trimming removed 9 bases from V and 1 base from J, with 15 bases in between. The CDR3 protein is CASRREGRNTEAFF. CDR3 sequence (DNA): TGTGCCAGTAGAAGGGAGGGTCGGAACACTGAAGCTTTCTTT.

The V gene is TRBV20-1, the J gene TRBJ2-1; D perhaps matches TRBD2 (5 bases). There are 16 residues in the CDR3. Trimming cost V 0 bases and J 8 bases, with 20 bases left between them. Germline lookup yields CDR1 DFQATT and CDR2 SNEGSKA (reference sequence). For the CDR3, the DNA is TGCAGTGCTAGAGATATGCGCGGGTCGGACCGTCATGAGCAGTTCTTC. This gives the protein CSARDMRGSDRHEQFF.

This chain uses TRBV24-1 with TRBJ1-1; no definite D call. The germline V gene has CDR1 KGHDR and CDR2 SFDVKD. The CDR3 is 11 residues long. The V and J ends lost 4 bases and 11 bases respectively, with 10 bases between them. The CDR3 DNA follows: TGTGCCACCAGTGACTCTATATATGCTTTCTTT. Translation gives CATSDSIYAFF.